The clone carrying this T cell receptor (beta chain) came up a few times. Its target is unknown. Germline values: CDR1 SEHNR, CDR2 FQNEAQ (reference sequence). Trimming left V 6 bases short and J 4 bases short, with 6 bases between. This CDR3 spans 12 amino acids. The authors' total RNA extraction used unfractionated whole blood. The data were taken from a study of human T cells and chemical hapten exposure. As for the study in general: Slight differences in pooled library volume were the main source of varying TCR yields across samples. Findings and limits, study-wide: TCRs above 1 in 1000 frequency did not change with DPC sensitization.

Study processing details: Samples held a median of around 92,000 TCRs, range roughly 20,000–700,000. MiXCR, run by TCRdb on the 5' RACE reads, gives a single entry per CDR3 protein. These V and J calls derive from TCRdb rather than the authors' analysis. The profile covers under 100,000 distinct CDR3 sequences, with about 16% appearing a single time and nearly 7% taken by the ten largest. The chain has TRBV7-9 and TRBJ1-4; no firm D call. This sequence was found in a female donor in good health. The CDR3 DNA reads as TGTGCCAGCAGACGGGGTAATGAAAAACTGTTTTTT. Translated, it gives CASRRGNEKLFF.